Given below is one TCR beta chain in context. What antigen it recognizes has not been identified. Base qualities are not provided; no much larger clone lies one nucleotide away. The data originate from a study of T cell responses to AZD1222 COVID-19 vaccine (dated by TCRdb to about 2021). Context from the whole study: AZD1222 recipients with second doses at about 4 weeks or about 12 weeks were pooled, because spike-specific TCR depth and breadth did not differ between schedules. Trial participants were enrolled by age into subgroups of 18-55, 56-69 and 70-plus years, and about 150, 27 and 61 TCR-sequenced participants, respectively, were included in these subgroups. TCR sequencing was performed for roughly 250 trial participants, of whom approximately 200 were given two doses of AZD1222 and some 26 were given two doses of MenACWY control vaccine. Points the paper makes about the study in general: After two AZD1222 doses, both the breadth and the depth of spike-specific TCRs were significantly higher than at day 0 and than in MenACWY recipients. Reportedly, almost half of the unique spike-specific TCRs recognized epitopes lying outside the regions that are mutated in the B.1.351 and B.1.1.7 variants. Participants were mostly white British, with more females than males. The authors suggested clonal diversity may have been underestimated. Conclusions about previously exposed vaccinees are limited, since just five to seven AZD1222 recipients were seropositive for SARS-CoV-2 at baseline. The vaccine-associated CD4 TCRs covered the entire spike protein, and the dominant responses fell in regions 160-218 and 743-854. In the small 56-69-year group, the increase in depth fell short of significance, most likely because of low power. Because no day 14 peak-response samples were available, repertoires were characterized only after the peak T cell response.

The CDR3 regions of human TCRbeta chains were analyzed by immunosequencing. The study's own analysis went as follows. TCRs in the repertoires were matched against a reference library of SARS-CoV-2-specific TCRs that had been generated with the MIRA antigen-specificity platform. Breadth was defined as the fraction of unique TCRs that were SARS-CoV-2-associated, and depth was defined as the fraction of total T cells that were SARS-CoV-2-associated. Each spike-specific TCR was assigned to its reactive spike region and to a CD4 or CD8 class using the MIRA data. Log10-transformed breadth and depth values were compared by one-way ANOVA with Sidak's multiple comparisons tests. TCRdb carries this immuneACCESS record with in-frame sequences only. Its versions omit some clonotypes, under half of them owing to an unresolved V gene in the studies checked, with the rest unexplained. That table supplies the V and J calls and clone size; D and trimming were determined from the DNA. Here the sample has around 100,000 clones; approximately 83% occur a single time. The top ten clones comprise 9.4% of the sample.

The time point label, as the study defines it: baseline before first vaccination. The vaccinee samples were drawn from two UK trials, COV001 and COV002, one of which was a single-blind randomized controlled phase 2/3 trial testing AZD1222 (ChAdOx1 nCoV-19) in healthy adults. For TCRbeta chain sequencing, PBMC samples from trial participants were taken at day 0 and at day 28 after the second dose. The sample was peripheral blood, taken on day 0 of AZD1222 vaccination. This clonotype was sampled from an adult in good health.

Read as DNA, the sequence is TGTGCCAGTAGTATCTCGGGGTATAGCAATCAGCCCCAGCATTTT. Translated, this is CASSISGYSNQPQHF. The V gene is TRBV19 and the J gene is TRBJ1-5; no D segment can be confidently identified. V is pared back by 3 bases and J by 0 bases, with 9 bases lying between the germline termini. CDR1 and CDR2 are read off the germline V gene (reference sequence) as LNHDA and SQIVND. Its CDR3 holds 15 amino acids, cysteine through phenylalanine. Only the CDR3 part of the read is kept: 45 bases, read in frame from the first base.